The clone carrying this T cell receptor (beta chain) was seen a few times. Its antigen remains unknown. It may be a read error: a sequence one base away is much more abundant. Listed TCR primers, together with previously described methods, were used for the bulk TCR libraries. TCRdb re-called the PCR reads with MiXCR, one entry per CDR3 protein. This table holds around 43,000 distinct CDR3 sequences, less than 20% found once. The CDR3 is made up of 14 amino acids. V trimming: 4 bases; J trimming: 5 bases; junction bases outside the gene matches: 8. CDR1 and CDR2 (germline): SGHVS, FNYEAQ. This entry comes from a study of molecular identifiers for immune sequencing clone quantification. Study background: Replicate experiments took RNA from around 18,000 or 91,000 naive CD8 cells, divided it five ways and sequenced four. Notes on the study in general: In naive cells, under 1% of molecules belonged to clones above 20 RNA copies, against over 99% in effector cells. Reports indicate spiked Jurkat TCR RNA from one cell could be found among about 1.1 million naive cells.

Specimen: naive CD8+ T cells from blood, with Jurkat cell RNA spiked in. Indicated subset: FACS-sorted CD8+CD4-CCR7+CD45RA+ naive T cells. This chain links TRBV7-6 with TRBJ2-7, with TRBD1 matching over 7 bases. The receptor was isolated from a human donor in good health. Some libraries in this study had Jurkat cell RNA spiked in. The CDR3 DNA reads as TGTGCCAGCAGCTCCTTGGACAGGCCGAACGAGCAGTACTTC. Translation gives CASSSLDRPNEQYF.